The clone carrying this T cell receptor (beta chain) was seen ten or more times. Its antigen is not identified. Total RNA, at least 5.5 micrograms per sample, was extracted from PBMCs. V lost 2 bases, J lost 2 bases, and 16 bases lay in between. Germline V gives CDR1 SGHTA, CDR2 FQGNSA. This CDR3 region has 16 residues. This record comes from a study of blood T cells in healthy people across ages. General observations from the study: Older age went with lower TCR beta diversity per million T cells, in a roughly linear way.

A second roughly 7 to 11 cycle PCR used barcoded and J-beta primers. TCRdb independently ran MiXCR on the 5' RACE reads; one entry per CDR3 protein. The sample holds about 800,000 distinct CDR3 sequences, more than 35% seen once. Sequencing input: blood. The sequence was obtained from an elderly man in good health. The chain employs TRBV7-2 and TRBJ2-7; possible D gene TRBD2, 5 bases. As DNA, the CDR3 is TGTGCCAGCAGCTTAACCCTAGCACAGCCGGCCTACGAGCAGTACTTC. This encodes CASSLTLAQPAYEQYF.